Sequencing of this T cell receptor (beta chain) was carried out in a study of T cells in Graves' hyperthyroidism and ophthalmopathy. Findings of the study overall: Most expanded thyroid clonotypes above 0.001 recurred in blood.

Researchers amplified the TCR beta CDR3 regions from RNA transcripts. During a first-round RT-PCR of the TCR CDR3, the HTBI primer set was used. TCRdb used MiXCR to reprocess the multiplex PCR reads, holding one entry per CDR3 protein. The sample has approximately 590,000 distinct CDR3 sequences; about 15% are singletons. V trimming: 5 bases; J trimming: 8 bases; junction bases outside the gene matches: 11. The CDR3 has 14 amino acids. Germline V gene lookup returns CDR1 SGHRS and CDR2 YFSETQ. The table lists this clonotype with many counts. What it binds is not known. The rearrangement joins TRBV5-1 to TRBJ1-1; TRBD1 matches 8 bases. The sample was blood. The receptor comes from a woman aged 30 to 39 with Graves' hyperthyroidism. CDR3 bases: TGCGCCAGCAGACCCAGACAGGGGTGGCACGAAGCTTTCTTT. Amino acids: CASRPRQGWHEAFF. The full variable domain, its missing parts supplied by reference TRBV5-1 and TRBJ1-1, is KAGVTQTPRYLIKTRGQQVTLSCSPISGHRSVSWYQQTPGQGLQFLFEYFSETQRNKGNFPGRFSGRQFSNSRSEMNVSTLELGDSALYLCASRPRQGWHEAFFGQGTRLTVV.